The clone carrying this T cell receptor (beta chain) was recorded many times. Its antigen remains unidentified. The data originate from a study of T-cell reconstitution after alpha-beta-depleted transplantation in children. General study results and limits: T cells produced anew were the main source of T-cell counts and diversity one year after transplant. About two months after transplant, alpha-beta T cells reportedly came from several hundred expanded graft clones. Certain patients had high TCRbeta diversity at day 60, and it came from recipient T cells and thymic progenitors that survived.

Researchers prepared the TCRbeta library using unique molecular identifiers, the study reports. MiXCR was run by TCRdb on the PCR reads, yielding one entry per CDR3 protein. The sample has 250,000 to 300,000 distinct CDR3 sequences, over 9.5% seen once. The CDR3 consists of 13 residues. Germline-derived CDR1 and CDR2 are SNHLY and FYNNEI. The V gene lost 5 bases and the J gene lost 2 bases, with 8 bases spanning the gap. This chain joins TRBV2 and TRBJ2-3; D gene unclear. The clonotype originates from a boy younger than two with acute myeloid leukemia, due to receive a stem cell transplant. Source: PBMCs, taken before TCRalphabeta/CD19-depleted stem cell transplant. CDR3 sequence (DNA): TGTGCCAGCAGTTTAACTTACACAGATACGCAGTATTTT. Its translation: CASSLTYTDTQYF.